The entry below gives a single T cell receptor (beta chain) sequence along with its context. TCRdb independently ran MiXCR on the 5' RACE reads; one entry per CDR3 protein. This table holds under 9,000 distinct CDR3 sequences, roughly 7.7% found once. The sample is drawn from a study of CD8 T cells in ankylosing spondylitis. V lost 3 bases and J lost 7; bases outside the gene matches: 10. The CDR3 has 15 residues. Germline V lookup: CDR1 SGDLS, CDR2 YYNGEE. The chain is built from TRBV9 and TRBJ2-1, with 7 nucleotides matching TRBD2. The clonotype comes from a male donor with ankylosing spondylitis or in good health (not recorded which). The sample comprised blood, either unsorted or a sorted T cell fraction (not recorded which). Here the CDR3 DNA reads TGTGCCAGCAGCGCTTCAGGACTAGGCTGGAATGAGCAGTTCTTC. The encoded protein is CASSASGLGWNEQFF.